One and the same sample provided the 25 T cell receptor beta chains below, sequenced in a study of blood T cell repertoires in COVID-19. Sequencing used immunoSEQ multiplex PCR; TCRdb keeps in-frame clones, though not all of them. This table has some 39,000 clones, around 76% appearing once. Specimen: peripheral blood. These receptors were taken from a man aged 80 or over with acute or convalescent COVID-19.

The CDR3, as DNA: TGTGCCAGCAGTTTAGAGGGGGCCAACACAGATACGCAGTATTTT. It translates to CASSLEGANTDTQYF. The chain joins TRBV28 to TRBJ2-3; TRBD1 matches 7 bases. V shed 2 bases and J 2 bases; nucleotides not matched to a gene: 4. Germline V CDR1 and CDR2: MDHEN, SYDVKM. The CDR3 length is 15 residues. Supplemented by reference TRBV28 and TRBJ2-3, the full variable domain reads DVKVTQSSRYLVKRTGEKVFLECVQDMDHENMFWYRQDPGLGLRLIYFSYDVKMKEKGDIPEGYSVSREKKERFSLILESASTNQTSMYLCASSLEGANTDTQYFGPGTRLTVL.

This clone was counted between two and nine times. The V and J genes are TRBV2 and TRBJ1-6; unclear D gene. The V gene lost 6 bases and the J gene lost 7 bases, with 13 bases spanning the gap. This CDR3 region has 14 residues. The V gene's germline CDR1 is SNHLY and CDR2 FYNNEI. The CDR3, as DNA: TGTGCCAGCAGAGTGGACGGCGGGAATTCACCCCTCCACTTT. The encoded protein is CASRVDGGNSPLHF.

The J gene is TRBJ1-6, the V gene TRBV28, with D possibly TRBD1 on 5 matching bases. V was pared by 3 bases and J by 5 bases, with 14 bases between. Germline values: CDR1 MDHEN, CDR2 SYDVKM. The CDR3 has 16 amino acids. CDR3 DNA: TGTGCCAGCAGTTTCTCTTCCCGGGGGGATAATTCACCCCTCCACTTT. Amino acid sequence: CASSFSSRGDNSPLHF.

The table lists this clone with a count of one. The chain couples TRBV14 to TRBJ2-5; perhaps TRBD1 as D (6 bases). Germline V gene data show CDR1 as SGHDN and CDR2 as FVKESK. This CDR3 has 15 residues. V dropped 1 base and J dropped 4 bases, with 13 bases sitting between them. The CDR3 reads CASSQATGWRETQYF. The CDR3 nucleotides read TGTGCCAGCAGCCAAGCAACAGGGTGGAGAGAGACCCAGTACTTC.

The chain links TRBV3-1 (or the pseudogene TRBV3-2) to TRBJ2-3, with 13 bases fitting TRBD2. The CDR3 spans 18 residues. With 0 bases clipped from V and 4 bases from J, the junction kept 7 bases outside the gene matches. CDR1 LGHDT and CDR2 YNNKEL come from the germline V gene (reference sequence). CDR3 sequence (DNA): TGTGCCAGCAGCCAAGAAGGACTAGCGGGAGAGAATGCAGATACGCAGTATTTT. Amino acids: CASSQEGLAGENADTQYF.

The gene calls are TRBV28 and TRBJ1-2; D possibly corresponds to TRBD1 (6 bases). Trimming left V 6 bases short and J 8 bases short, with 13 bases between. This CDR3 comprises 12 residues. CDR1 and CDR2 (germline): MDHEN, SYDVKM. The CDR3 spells CASSPYRDGYTF. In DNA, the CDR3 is TGTGCCAGCAGCCCTTACAGGGACGGCTACACCTTC.

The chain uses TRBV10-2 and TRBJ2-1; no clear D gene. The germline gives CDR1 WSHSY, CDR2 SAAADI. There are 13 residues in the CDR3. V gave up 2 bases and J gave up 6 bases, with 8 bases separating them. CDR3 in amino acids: CASSEIRSNEQFF. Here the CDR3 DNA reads TGCGCCAGCAGTGAGATTAGAAGCAATGAGCAGTTCTTC.

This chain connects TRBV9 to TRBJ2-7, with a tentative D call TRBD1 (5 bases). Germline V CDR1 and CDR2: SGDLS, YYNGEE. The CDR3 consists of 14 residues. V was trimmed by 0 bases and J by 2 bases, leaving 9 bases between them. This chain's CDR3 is CASSVGVGPYEQYF. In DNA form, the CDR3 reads TGTGCCAGCAGCGTAGGGGTGGGGCCCTACGAGCAGTACTTC.

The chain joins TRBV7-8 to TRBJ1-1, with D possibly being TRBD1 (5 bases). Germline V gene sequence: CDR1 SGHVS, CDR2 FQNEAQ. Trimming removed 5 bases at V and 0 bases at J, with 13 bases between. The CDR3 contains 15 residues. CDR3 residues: CASSPRQPLNTEAFF. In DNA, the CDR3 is TGTGCCAGCAGCCCAAGACAGCCCCTGAACACTGAAGCTTTCTTT.

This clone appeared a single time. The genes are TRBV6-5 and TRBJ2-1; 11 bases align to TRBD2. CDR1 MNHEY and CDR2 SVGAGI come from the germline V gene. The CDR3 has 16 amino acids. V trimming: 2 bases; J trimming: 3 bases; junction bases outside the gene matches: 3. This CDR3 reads CASSYTGTSGYNEQFF. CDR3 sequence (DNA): TGTGCCAGCAGTTACACCGGGACTAGCGGCTACAATGAGCAGTTCTTC.

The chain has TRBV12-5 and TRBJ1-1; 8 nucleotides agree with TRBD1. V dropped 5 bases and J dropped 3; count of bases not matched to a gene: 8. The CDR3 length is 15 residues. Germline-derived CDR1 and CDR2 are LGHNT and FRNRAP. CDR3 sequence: CASGVDRVRDTEAFF. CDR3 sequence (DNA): TGTGCTAGTGGTGTGGACAGGGTTCGGGACACTGAAGCTTTCTTT.

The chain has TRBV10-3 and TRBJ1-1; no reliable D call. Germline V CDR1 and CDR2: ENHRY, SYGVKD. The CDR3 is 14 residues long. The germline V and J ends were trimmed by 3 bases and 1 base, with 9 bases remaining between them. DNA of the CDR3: TGTGCCATCAGTGATCGAACACCGAACACTGAAGCTTTCTTT. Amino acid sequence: CAISDRTPNTEAFF.

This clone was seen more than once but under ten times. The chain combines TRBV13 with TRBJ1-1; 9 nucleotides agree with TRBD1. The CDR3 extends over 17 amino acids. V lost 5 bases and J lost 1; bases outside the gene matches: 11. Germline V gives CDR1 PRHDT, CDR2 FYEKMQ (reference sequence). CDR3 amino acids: CASSIVPGQGSNTEAFF. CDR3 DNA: TGTGCCAGCAGCATTGTCCCGGGACAGGGATCGAACACTGAAGCTTTCTTT.

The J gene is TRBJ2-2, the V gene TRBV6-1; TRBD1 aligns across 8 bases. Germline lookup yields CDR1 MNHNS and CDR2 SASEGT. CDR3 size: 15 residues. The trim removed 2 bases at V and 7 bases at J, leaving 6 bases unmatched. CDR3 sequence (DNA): TGTGCCAGCAGTGAACCGGCAGGGGGCAGCGGGGAGCTGTTTTTT. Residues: CASSEPAGGSGELFF.

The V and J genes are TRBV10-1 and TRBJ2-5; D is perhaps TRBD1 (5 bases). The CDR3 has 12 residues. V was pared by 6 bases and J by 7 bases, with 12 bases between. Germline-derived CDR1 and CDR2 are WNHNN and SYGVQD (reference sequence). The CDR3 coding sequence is TGCGCCAGCAGCCCGCCCCAGGGGACCCAGTACTTC. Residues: CASSPPQGTQYF.

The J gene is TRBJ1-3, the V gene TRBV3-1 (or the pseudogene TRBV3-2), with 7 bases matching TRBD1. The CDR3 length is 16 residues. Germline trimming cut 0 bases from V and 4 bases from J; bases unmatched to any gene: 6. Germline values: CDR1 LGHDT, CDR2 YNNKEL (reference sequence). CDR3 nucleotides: TGTGCCAGCAGCCAAGATATAACAGGGGTAGGAAACACCATATATTTT. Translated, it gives CASSQDITGVGNTIYF.

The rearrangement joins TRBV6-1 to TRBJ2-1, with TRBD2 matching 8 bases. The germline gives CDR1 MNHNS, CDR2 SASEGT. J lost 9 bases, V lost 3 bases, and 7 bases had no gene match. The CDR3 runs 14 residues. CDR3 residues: CASSDSGTRGEQFF. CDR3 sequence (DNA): TGTGCCAGCAGTGATTCCGGGACTAGAGGTGAGCAGTTCTTC.

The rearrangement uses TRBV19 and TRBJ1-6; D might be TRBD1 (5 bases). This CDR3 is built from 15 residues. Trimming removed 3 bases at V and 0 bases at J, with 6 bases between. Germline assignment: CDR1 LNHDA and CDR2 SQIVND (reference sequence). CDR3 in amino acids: CASSMGGSYNSPLHF. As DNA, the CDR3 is TGTGCCAGTAGTATGGGGGGCTCCTATAATTCACCCCTCCACTTT.

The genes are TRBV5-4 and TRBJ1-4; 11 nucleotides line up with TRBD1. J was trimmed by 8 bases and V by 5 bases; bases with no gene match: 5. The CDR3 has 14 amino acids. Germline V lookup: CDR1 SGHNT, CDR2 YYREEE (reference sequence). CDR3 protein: CASSRTGGAEKLFF. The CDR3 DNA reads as TGTGCCAGCAGTCGGACAGGGGGCGCGGAAAAACTGTTTTTT.

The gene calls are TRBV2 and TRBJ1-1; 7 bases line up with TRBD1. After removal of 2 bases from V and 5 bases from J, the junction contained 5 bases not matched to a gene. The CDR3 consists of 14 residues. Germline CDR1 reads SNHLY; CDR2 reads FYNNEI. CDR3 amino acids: CASSEQGVETEAFF. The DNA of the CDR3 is TGTGCCAGCAGTGAACAGGGGGTCGAGACTGAAGCTTTCTTT.

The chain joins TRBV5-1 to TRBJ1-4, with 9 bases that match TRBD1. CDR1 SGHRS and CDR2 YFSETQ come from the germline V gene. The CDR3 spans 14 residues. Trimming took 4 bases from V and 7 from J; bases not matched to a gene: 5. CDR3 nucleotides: TGCGCCAGCAGCCCCGGGACAGGGAGTGAAAAACTGTTTTTT. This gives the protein CASSPGTGSEKLFF. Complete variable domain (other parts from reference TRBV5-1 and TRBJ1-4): KAGVTQTPRYLIKTRGQQVTLSCSPISGHRSVSWYQQTPGQGLQFLFEYFSETQRNKGNFPGRFSGRQFSNSRSEMNVSTLELGDSALYLCASSPGTGSEKLFFGSGTQLSVL.

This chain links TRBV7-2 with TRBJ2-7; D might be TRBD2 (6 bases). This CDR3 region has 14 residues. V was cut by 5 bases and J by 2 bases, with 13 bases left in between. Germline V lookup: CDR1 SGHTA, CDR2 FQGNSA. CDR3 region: CASSPGDWAYEQYF. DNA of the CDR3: TGTGCCAGCAGCCCCGGGGACTGGGCCTACGAGCAGTACTTC.

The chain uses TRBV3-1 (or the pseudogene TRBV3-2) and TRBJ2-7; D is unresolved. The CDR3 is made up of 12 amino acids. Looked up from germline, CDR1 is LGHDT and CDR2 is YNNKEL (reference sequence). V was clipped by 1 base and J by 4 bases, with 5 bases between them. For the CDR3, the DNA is TGTGCCAGCAGCCAAGCCCATTACGAGCAGTACTTC. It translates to CASSQAHYEQYF.

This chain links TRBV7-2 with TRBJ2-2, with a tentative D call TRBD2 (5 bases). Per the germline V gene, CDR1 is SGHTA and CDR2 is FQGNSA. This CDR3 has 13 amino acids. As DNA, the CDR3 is TGTGCAGGAGGCGCTACGAACACCGGGGAGCTGTTTTTT. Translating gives CAGGATNTGELFF.

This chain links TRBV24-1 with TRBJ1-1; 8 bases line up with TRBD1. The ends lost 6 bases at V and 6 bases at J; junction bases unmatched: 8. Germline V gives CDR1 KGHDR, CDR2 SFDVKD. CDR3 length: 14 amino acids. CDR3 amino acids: CATSRTGRLAEAFF. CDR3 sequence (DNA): TGTGCCACCAGTCGGACAGGGCGGTTAGCTGAAGCTTTCTTT.